These 16 T cell receptor beta chains share one sample of origin, sequenced in a study of T cells in Graves' hyperthyroidism and ophthalmopathy. Amplification of TCR beta CDR3 regions was performed using RNA transcripts as template. The TCR CDR3 was amplified in a first-round RT-PCR using the HTBI primer set. MiXCR, applied by TCRdb to the multiplex PCR reads, yields one record per CDR3 protein. The profile shows hundreds of thousands of distinct CDR3 sequences, approximately 19% of them singletons. Input material: blood. The receptors stem from a man aged 45-65 years with Graves' ophthalmopathy.

About this clonotype itself: Mismatch with germline at one junction end may stem from a read error. The chain links TRBV24-1 to TRBJ2-5; perhaps D is TRBD1 or TRBD2 (5 bases each). The CDR3 is made up of 16 amino acids. Per germline, CDR1 KGHDR and CDR2 SFDVKD. CDR3 in DNA: TGTGCCGCCAGTGATTTGGGACGGACAACCCAAGAGACCCAGTACTTC. Its protein product is CAASDLGRTTQETQYF.

In this sample, this clonotype turned up a few times. The rearrangement links TRBV12-3 or TRBV12-4 to TRBJ1-2; D might be TRBD1 (5 bases). The CDR3 consists of 14 residues. Trimming shortened V by 3 bases and J by 4 bases, and 12 bases separated the two germline ends. The CDR3, as DNA: TGTGCCAGCAGTTTGGGGCTGCGGGGCTATGGCTACACCTTC. Protein product: CASSLGLRGYGYTF.

This clonotype was found once. This sequence joins TRBV19 and TRBJ2-5; 7 nucleotides align to TRBD1. The CDR3 length is 14 residues. With V trimmed by 4 bases and J by 5 bases, 7 bases remained unmatched. Germline lookup yields CDR1 LNHDA and CDR2 SQIVND (reference sequence). CDR3: CASSTRQGWETQYF. The CDR3 bases are TGTGCCAGTAGTACTCGACAGGGTTGGGAGACCCAGTACTTC.

The sample holds a few counts of this clonotype. This chain links TRBV6-1 with TRBJ2-1; a weak D match, TRBD2 (7 bases). Trimming removed 11 bases from V and 0 bases from J, with 17 bases in between. This CDR3 has 15 residues. Germline CDR1 is MNHNS and CDR2 is SASEGT. The CDR3 loop is CAGGGGQGSYNEQFF. CDR3 nucleotides: TGTGCCGGGGGGGGCGGCCAAGGCTCCTACAATGAGCAGTTCTTC.

This clonotype was seen just once. A much larger clone lies a single base off, so this may be a read error. The chain recombines TRBV20-1 with TRBJ1-2; D gene ambiguous. Trimming left V 1 base short and J 9 bases short, with 12 bases between. The V gene's germline CDR1 is DFQATT and CDR2 SNEGSKA (reference sequence). The CDR3 runs to 12 residues. CDR3 DNA sequence: TGCAGTGCTAGAGGGGCCGGGAACCGCTACACCTTC. Its translation: CSARGAGNRYTF.

This clonotype was seen more than once but under ten times. The genes are TRBV28 and TRBJ2-5; D is possibly TRBD2 (5 bases). This CDR3 is 16 amino acids long. Germline values: CDR1 MDHEN, CDR2 SYDVKM. Trimming left V 7 bases short and J 2 bases short, with 20 bases between. This CDR3 reads CASTLGRFSGQETQYF. The CDR3 nucleotides read TGTGCCAGCACCCTAGGGCGGTTCAGCGGACAAGAGACCCAGTACTTC.

J is TRBJ1-2 and V is TRBV7-2; the D is unclear. Trimming stripped 0 bases from V and 1 base from J, with 6 bases between. The CDR3 runs to 14 residues. Germline-derived CDR1 and CDR2 are SGHTA and FQGNSA. CDR3: CASSLAGVNYGYTF. Here the CDR3 DNA reads TGTGCCAGCAGCTTAGCCGGGGTTAACTATGGCTACACCTTC.

This clonotype was detected many times. This sequence joins TRBV20-1 and TRBJ1-2; no firm D call. CDR3 length: 11 amino acids. V lost 3 bases, J lost 8 bases, and 10 bases lay in between. Germline CDR1 DFQATT, CDR2 SNEGSKA (reference sequence). The CDR3 is CSASYSRGYTF. The CDR3 DNA follows: TGCAGTGCTAGTTACTCCCGAGGCTACACCTTC.

This rearrangement joins TRBV6-1 to TRBJ2-1; D is undetermined. The germline V and J ends were trimmed by 6 bases and 6 bases, with 6 bases remaining between them. The CDR3 totals 11 residues. CDR1 and CDR2 from the germline V gene are MNHNS and SASEGT. The CDR3 DNA reads TGTGCCAGCAGCAACTTCAATGAGCAGTTCTTC. The encoded protein is CASSNFNEQFF.

V is TRBV30 and J is TRBJ1-3, with 7 bases matching TRBD1. This CDR3 contains 14 residues. V lost 0 bases to trimming and J lost 8 bases; unmatched junction nucleotides: 7. The germline CDR1 and CDR2 sequences are GTSNPN and SVGIG (reference sequence). The CDR3 DNA follows: TGTGCCTGGAGTGTGTCAGGGGGTAGTTACACCATATATTTT. Translation gives CAWSVSGGSYTIYF.

V usage is TRBV29-1 and J usage is TRBJ2-5; 12 bases are shared with TRBD2. V lost 6 bases and J lost 5; bases outside the gene matches: 7. This CDR3 has 14 amino acids. CDR1 is SQVTM and CDR2 is ANQGSEA in the germline V gene. The CDR3 nucleotides are TGCAGCGTGGTGACTAGCGGGAGTCTGGAGACCCAGTACTTC. It codes for CSVVTSGSLETQYF. The full variable domain, its missing parts supplied by reference TRBV29-1 and TRBJ2-5, is SAVISQKPSRDICQRGTSLTIQCQVDSQVTMMFWYRQQPGQSLTLIATANQGSEATYESGFVIDKFPISRPNLTFSTLTVSNMSPEDSSIYLCSVVTSGSLETQYFGPGTRLLVL.

This clonotype was counted a few times. A read error is likely, as this CDR3 ends without the conserved phenylalanine or tryptophan. This chain joins TRBV18 and TRBJ1-1; TRBD1 matches at 8 bases. There are 14 residues in the CDR3. Germline V gene sequence: CDR1 KGHSH, CDR2 LQKENI. J lost 8 bases, V lost 1 base, and 6 bases had no gene match. CDR3 region: CASSPLTGATEAFL. The CDR3 bases are TGTGCCAGCTCACCACTGACAGGGGCCACCGAAGCTTTCCTT.

This clonotype was seen more than once but under ten times. The CDR3 protein is CSARGGEGDSYEQYF. The CDR3 DNA sequence: TGCAGTGCTAGGGGGGGGGAGGGGGACTCCTACGAGCAGTACTTC. The chain recombines TRBV20-1 with TRBJ2-7; tentatively, D is TRBD2 (7 bases). Germline CDR1 and CDR2: DFQATT and SNEGSKA (reference sequence). The CDR3 runs 15 residues. The V and J ends lost 3 bases and 0 bases respectively, with 15 bases between them.

This clonotype has at least ten counts. The V gene is TRBV2, the J gene TRBJ2-7, with D hard to call. Deletions cut 5 bases from V and 3 bases from J, with 23 bases between. Per germline, CDR1 SNHLY and CDR2 FYNNEI. The CDR3 has 17 residues. As DNA, the CDR3 is TGTGCCAGCAGTACCTACTTCGAGGCAGGAATTATCTACGAGCAGTACTTC. This codes for CASSTYFEAGIIYEQYF.

This clonotype was picked up many times. The chain carries TRBV6-1 and TRBJ2-7; TRBD1 is a possible D gene (5 bases). In germline, CDR1 is MNHNS, CDR2 SASEGT. Trimming pared 6 bases from V and 2 bases from J, leaving 17 bases between. This CDR3 has 15 residues. The CDR3 reads CASRYRGPRTYEQYF. In nucleotides, the CDR3 is TGTGCCAGCAGATATAGGGGTCCTAGGACCTACGAGCAGTACTTC.

This clonotype was picked up a small number of times. This chain joins TRBV28 and TRBJ1-4, with TRBD1 matching over 8 bases. Germline V gene data show CDR1 as MDHEN and CDR2 as SYDVKM. The CDR3 runs to 15 residues. V shed 5 bases, J shed 2 bases, and the junction held 4 bases outside the gene matches. The CDR3 sequence is CASSLRQGTNEKLFF. The CDR3 DNA reads as TGTGCCAGCAGTCTGCGACAGGGGACTAATGAAAAACTGTTTTTT. Filled out from reference TRBV28 and TRBJ1-4, the complete variable domain reads DVKVTQSSRYLVKRTGEKVFLECVQDMDHENMFWYRQDPGLGLRLIYFSYDVKMKEKGDIPEGYSVSREKKERFSLILESASTNQTSMYLCASSLRQGTNEKLFFGSGTQLSVL.